This T cell receptor beta chain came from a study of cytomegalovirus exposure and HLA in healthy donors. As for this clone: Its antigen is not identified.

Germline assignment: CDR1 MNHNS and CDR2 SASEGT. After removal of 4 bases from V and 6 bases from J, the junction contained 2 bases not matched to a gene. There are 14 residues in the CDR3. The study ran its PCR with 60 Vbeta and 13 Jbeta primers. TCRdb keeps only in-frame clones here, not all; method: immunoSEQ multiplex PCR. Of about 240,000 clones listed, 82% are singletons. Overall study findings and caveats: Rarity marked most TCR sequences, yet some public TCRs occurred in many donors. Most likely, a cluster of highly shared sequence variants arose as a sequencing artifact. A later analysis associated 16,951 TCR beta sequences with HLA alleles at a 0.05 false discovery rate.

This clonotype was obtained from a middle-aged woman in good health and CMV-seropositive. What was sequenced was PBMCs. The rearrangement uses TRBV6-1 and TRBJ2-2, with TRBD1 matching 10 bases. CDR3 coding DNA: TGTGCCAGCAGTGCGGACAGGGGGTCCGGGGAGCTGTTTTTT. This encodes CASSADRGSGELFF.